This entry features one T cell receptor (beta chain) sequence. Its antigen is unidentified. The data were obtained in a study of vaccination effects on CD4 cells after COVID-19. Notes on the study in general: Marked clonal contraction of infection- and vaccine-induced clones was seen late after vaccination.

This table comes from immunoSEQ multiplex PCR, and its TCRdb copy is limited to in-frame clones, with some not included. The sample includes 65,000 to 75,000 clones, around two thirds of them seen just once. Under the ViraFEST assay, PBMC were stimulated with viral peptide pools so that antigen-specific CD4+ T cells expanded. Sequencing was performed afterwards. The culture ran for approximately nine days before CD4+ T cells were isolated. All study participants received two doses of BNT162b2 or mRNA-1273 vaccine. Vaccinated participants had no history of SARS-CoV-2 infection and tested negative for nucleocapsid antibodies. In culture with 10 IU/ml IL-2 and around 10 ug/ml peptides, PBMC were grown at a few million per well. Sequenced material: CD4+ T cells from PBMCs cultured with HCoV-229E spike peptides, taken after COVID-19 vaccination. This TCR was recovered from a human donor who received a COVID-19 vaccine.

This CDR3 reads CASSIVGQPGNTIYF. As DNA, the CDR3 is TGTGCCAGTAGTATAGTGGGACAGCCTGGAAACACCATATATTTT. V is TRBV19 and J is TRBJ1-3, with TRBD1 identical over 7 bases. Trimming removed 1 base from V and 2 bases from J; junction bases left unmatched: 2. The length of the CDR3 is 15 residues. In germline, CDR1 is LNHDA, CDR2 SQIVND (reference sequence).